These T cell receptor beta chains were read from a single sample in a study of radiotherapy plus CTLA-4 blockade in lung cancer. Generated by immunoSEQ multiplex PCR, the TCRdb table keeps only in-frame clones and is missing some. The sample shows more than 55,000 clones, approximately 82% of them seen only once. The sequencing used peripheral blood, collected from a patient treated with radiotherapy plus ipilimumab. These receptors all stem from a human donor with non-small cell lung cancer whose response to radiotherapy plus ipilimumab could not be evaluated. The conserved cysteine and the conserved F or W are not part of the CDR3 here. Each record gives: clone size, V gene, CDR3 protein. The size entry is marked missing in some rows and otherwise reads once, few, many or a size class.

clone_size: few; v_call: TRBV5-1; cdr3_aa: ASSLSGERQETQY
clone_size: NA; v_call: TRBV28; cdr3_aa: ASSYRTGGDTQY
clone_size: NA; v_call: TRBV6-5; cdr3_aa: ASIHGGGTYEQY
clone_size: NA; v_call: TRBV9; cdr3_aa: ASSVGTSGGGRETQY
clone_size: NA; v_call: TRBV28; cdr3_aa: ASSLRSLGPKRGTQY
clone_size: NA; v_call: TRBV19; cdr3_aa: ASRSPGGASTEAF
clone_size: once; v_call: TRBV19; cdr3_aa: ASSAPGQGNYGYT
clone_size: NA; v_call: TRBV5-4; cdr3_aa: ASSLAGMGPGELF
clone_size: NA; v_call: TRBV28; cdr3_aa: ASSTGTGAKQPQH
clone_size: few; v_call: TRBV7-6; cdr3_aa: ASTEHHGYT
clone_size: NA; v_call: TRBV7-9; cdr3_aa: ASSLRGLEAF
clone_size: NA; v_call: TRBV28; cdr3_aa: ASSFGLGSSSGNTIY
clone_size: NA; v_call: TRBV29-1; cdr3_aa: GVGGGGTGSYEQY
clone_size: NA; v_call: TRBV6-5; cdr3_aa: ASRNRGGQPQH
clone_size: NA; v_call: TRBV11-2; cdr3_aa: ASTPPGTGRGQF
clone_size: NA; v_call: TRBV7-2; cdr3_aa: ASSLDYPRANYGYT